The 11 T cell receptor beta chains given below trace back to one sample, sequenced in a study of blood T cell repertoires in COVID-19. This table comes from immunoSEQ multiplex PCR, and its TCRdb copy is limited to in-frame clones, with some not included. The sample comprises 90,000 to 120,000 clones, 75% to 95% of which are singletons, and around 1.3% rests with the top ten. Sequencing used peripheral blood. The receptors were gathered from a woman aged 30 to 39 with acute or convalescent COVID-19.

The chain carries TRBV4-3 and TRBJ2-3, with 8 bases identical to TRBD2. The V gene end was trimmed by 0 bases and the J gene end by 2 bases; junction bases not matched to a gene: 10. Germline V gene sequence: CDR1 LGHNA, CDR2 YSLEER. The CDR3 loop spans 18 amino acids. Here the CDR3 reads CASSQDFSLAGVTDTQYF. CDR3 in DNA: TGCGCCAGCAGCCAAGATTTTTCCCTAGCGGGCGTCACAGATACGCAGTATTTT.

V and J are TRBV4-2 and TRBJ2-2; TRBD2 matches 10 bases. CDR1 is LGHNA and CDR2 is YNFKEQ in the germline V gene. Losses at the gene ends were 1 base for V and 4 bases for J; bases not matched to a gene: 0. The CDR3 has 15 residues. The DNA of the CDR3 is TGTGCCAGCAGCCAAGGGACTAGCGGCACCGGGGAGCTGTTTTTT. Encoded protein: CASSQGTSGTGELFF.

V and J are TRBV29-1 and TRBJ1-3, with 8 bases identical to TRBD1. V lost 4 bases, J lost 0 bases, and 5 bases stayed unmatched. The CDR3 has 15 amino acids. Per germline, CDR1 SQVTM and CDR2 ANQGSEA. CDR3 DNA sequence: TGCAGCGTTGTAGACAGGGGACACTCTGGAAACACCATATATTTT. It specifies CSVVDRGHSGNTIYF. The full variable domain, completed using reference TRBV29-1 and TRBJ1-3, is SAVISQKPSRDICQRGTSLTIQCQVDSQVTMMFWYRQQPGQSLTLIATANQGSEATYESGFVIDKFPISRPNLTFSTLTVSNMSPEDSSIYLCSVVDRGHSGNTIYFGEGSWLTVV.

The chain couples TRBV28 to TRBJ1-2; D might be TRBD1 (6 bases). V lost 5 bases and J lost 8, with 18 bases in between. There are 14 residues in the CDR3. The germline CDR1 and CDR2 sequences are MDHEN and SYDVKM. CDR3 in amino acids: CASSPYTGLGGYTF. The CDR3 DNA reads as TGTGCCAGCAGTCCTTATACAGGGTTAGGAGGCTACACCTTC.

This chain uses TRBV18 with TRBJ1-5; D is possibly TRBD1 (6 bases). The CDR3 totals 16 residues. Trimming pared 2 bases from V and 0 bases from J, leaving 11 bases between. The germline gives CDR1 KGHSH, CDR2 LQKENI. Here the CDR3 DNA reads TGTGCCAGCTCACCAGGGACACCAGATAGCAATCAGCCCCAGCATTTT. Translation gives CASSPGTPDSNQPQHF.

This clone appeared once. The chain links TRBV5-1 to TRBJ2-2, with 12 bases that match TRBD2. V lost 7 bases to trimming and J lost 1 base; unmatched junction nucleotides: 8. Germline CDR1 reads SGHRS; CDR2 reads YFSETQ. There are 17 residues in the CDR3. The DNA for the CDR3 is TGCGCCAGCGGCCAGGGGGGACTAGCGGGGAACACCGGGGAGCTGTTTTTT. Protein sequence: CASGQGGLAGNTGELFF.

The gene calls are TRBV5-4 and TRBJ2-3, with 10 bases identical to TRBD2. Germline-derived CDR1 and CDR2 are SGHNT and YYREEE (reference sequence). The junction had 5 bases not matched to a gene; V was cut back by 4 bases and J by 3 bases. The CDR3 runs to 15 residues. The chain's CDR3 is CASSRGTSATDTQYF. The CDR3 nucleotides are TGTGCCAGCAGCCGTGGGACTAGCGCGACAGATACGCAGTATTTT.

The chain carries TRBV7-2 and TRBJ2-5; no firm D call. This CDR3 contains 13 residues. The germline V gene encodes CDR1 SGHTA and CDR2 FQGNSA. Trimming left V 2 bases short and J 4 bases short, with 8 bases between. CDR3 coding DNA: TGTGCCAGCAGCTTAAGCCCCCCAGAGACCCAGTACTTC. This codes for CASSLSPPETQYF.

V and J are TRBV19 and TRBJ1-1; D remains ambiguous. Germline V gives CDR1 LNHDA, CDR2 SQIVND (reference sequence). The CDR3 has 13 amino acids. V lost 10 bases and J lost 1, with 13 bases in between. DNA of the CDR3: TGTGCCACCCGATTAGAGGGGAACACTGAAGCTTTCTTT. Protein sequence: CATRLEGNTEAFF.

The chain joins TRBV6-2 or TRBV6-3 to TRBJ1-1, with 7 bases aligning to TRBD1. The CDR3 totals 17 residues. The germline V gene encodes CDR1 MNHEY and CDR2 SVGEGT. V lost 2 bases, J lost 1 base, and 10 bases stayed unmatched. CDR3 in DNA: TGTGCCAGCAGTTACGCCCGTCACAGGGGACCGAACACTGAAGCTTTCTTT. This codes for CASSYARHRGPNTEAFF.

V is TRBV9 and J is TRBJ2-5; D gene unclear. In germline, CDR1 is SGDLS, CDR2 YYNGEE. CDR3 length: 12 residues. Trimming removed 4 bases from V and 5 bases from J, with 9 bases in between. The CDR3 loop reads CASSLVGETQYF. CDR3 DNA sequence: TGTGCCAGCAGCCTCGTCGGGGAGACCCAGTACTTC.